The clone carrying this T cell receptor beta chain has only a few counts. Its antigen is currently unknown. This record comes from a study of vaccination and CD4 T cells after COVID-19. The overall study: Control cultures received a CEFX pool, an HIV-1 Nef pool, or no peptide.

As to treatment: approximately 9-day PBMC culture with coronavirus spike peptide pools or control peptides (ViraFEST assay). Sequencing of the DNA from cultured CD4+ T cells was carried out with the Oncomine TCR Beta short-read assay. TCRdb processed the PCR reads anew with MiXCR; each CDR3 protein has one entry. The sample lists about 12,000 distinct CDR3 sequences, around 20% occurring once. The CDR3 consists of 14 residues. Germline CDR1 reads SNHLY; CDR2 reads FYNNEI. Trimming took off 3 bases at V and 3 bases at J, with 11 bases between the two ends. This specimen consisted of CD4+ T cells from blood, cultured in vitro, obtained before SARS-CoV-2 vaccination. This clonotype originated in a human donor who received a COVID-19 vaccine. The genes are TRBV2 and TRBJ2-5; a possible D gene is TRBD2 (6 bases). The CDR3 nucleotides read TGTGCCAGCAGTGAGGGTCGGGGGAAAGAGACCCAGTACTTC. It translates to CASSEGRGKETQYF.